This TCR beta chain was sequenced in a study of blood T cell repertoires in COVID-19. Germline CDR1 and CDR2: LGHNT and FRNRAP. This CDR3 has 17 residues. The junction had 12 bases not matched to a gene; V was cut back by 2 bases and J by 8 bases. Per the original methods: Amplified reference gene primers provided the basis for estimating nucleated cell counts. Here immunoSEQ multiplex PCR was the method, and the copy in TCRdb shows in-frame clones only, minus some. That table supplies the V and J calls and clone size; D and trimming were determined from the DNA. Of some 120,000 clones in the sample, more than 70% are singletons; the top ten hold 9.5% to 15%. Only a few counts were recorded for this clone.

This clonotype was sampled from a woman aged 25 to 39 who had recovered from COVID-19. The rearrangement uses TRBV12-5 and TRBJ1-4; 9 bases fit TRBD1. Sequenced material: peripheral blood. CDR3 protein: CASGLLLGQGGEEKLFF. The CDR3 bases are TGTGCTAGTGGTTTGCTCCTGGGACAGGGCGGAGAAGAAAAACTGTTTTTT.